The clone carrying this TCR beta chain was recorded at least ten times. Its antigen is undetermined. The library labeled individual cDNA molecules by adding unique molecular identifiers to them. TCRdb reprocessed the RACE reads via MiXCR and lists one record per CDR3 protein. In the table there are a few hundred thousand distinct CDR3 sequences, roughly 6% of which are singletons. Sample time point: pre-sensitization, week 0. Noted treatment: therapeutic diphenylcyclopropenone sensitization with weekly scalp DPC. This sample stems from a study of human T cells and chemical hapten exposure. Across the whole study: Per-sample TCR yield variability stemmed mainly from small pooled library volume differences.

The germline V gene encodes CDR1 MNHEY and CDR2 SVGEGT. The ends were cut back, 6 bases at V and 6 bases at J, with 13 bases in the middle. CDR3 size: 13 residues. Study observations and caveats: DPC sensitization produced no change in TCRs with frequency above 1 in 1000. Expanded TCR sets contained significantly more large CDR3 similarity clusters than controls.

The rearrangement uses TRBV6-2 or TRBV6-3 and TRBJ2-3; D unresolved. The sequencing used whole blood, collected in connection with sensitization to the hapten diphenylcyclopropenone (DPC). The TCR comes from a woman younger than 30 with alopecia areata. Some clones in this sample may be carry-over from other donors' samples. This CDR3 is CASSSSTLDTQYF. The CDR3 DNA reads as TGTGCCAGCAGCTCTTCGACTCTCGATACGCAGTATTTT.